Sequencing of this T cell receptor (beta chain) was carried out in a study of control samples from healthy donors and cancer patients. Looked up from germline, CDR1 is SGHTA and CDR2 is FQGNSA. Trimming stripped 5 bases from V and 2 bases from J, with 15 bases between. The CDR3 is 15 residues long. TCRdb keeps only in-frame clones here, not all; method: immunoSEQ multiplex PCR. Among roughly 100,000 clones listed, about four fifths were seen once. The V and J genes are TRBV7-2 and TRBJ2-5; maybe TRBD1 (6 bases). The clonotype comes from a woman between 45 and 60 years old in good health. Material for sequencing was blood. CDR3 protein: CASSAYRVGQETQYF. DNA of the CDR3: TGTGCCAGCAGCGCGTACAGGGTCGGGCAAGAGACCCAGTACTTC.